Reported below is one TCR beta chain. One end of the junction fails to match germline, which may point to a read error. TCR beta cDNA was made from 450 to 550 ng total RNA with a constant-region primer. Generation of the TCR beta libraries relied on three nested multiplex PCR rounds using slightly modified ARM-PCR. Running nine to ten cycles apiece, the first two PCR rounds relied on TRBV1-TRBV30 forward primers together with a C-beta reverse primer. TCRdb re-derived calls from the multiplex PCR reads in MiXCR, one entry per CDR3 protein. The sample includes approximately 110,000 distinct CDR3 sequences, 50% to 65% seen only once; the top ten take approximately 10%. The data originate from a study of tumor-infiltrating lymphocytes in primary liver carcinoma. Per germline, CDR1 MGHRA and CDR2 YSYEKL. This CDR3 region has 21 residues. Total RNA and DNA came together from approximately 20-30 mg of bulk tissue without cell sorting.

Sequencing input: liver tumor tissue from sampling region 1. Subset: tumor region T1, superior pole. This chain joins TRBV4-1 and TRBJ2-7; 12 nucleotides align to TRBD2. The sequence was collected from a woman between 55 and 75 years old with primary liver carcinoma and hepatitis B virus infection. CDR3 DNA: TGCGCCAGCAGCCTCTCTTCTAACAGGGCACTAGCGGGAGGTGGTAATTACGAGCCGTACTTC. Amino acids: CASSLSSNRALAGGGNYEPYF.